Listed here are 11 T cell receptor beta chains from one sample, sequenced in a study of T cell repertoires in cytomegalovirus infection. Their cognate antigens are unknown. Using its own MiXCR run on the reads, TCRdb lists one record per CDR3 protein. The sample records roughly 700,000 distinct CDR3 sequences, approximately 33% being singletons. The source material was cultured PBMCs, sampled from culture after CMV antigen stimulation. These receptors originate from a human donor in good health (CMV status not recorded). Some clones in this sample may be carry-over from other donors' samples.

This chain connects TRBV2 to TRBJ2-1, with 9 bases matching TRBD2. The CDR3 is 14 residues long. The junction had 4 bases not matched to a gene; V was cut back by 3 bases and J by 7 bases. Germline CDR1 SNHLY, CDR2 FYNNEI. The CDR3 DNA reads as TGTGCCAGCAGTGAGCGGGGGGGCGGAAATGAGCAGTTCTTC. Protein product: CASSERGGGNEQFF.

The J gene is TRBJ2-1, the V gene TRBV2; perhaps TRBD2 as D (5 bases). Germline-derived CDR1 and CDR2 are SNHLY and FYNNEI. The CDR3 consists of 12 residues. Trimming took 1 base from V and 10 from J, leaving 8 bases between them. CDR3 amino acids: CASSEGRTEQFF. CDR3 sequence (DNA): TGTGCCAGCAGTGAAGGGAGGACCGAGCAGTTCTTC.

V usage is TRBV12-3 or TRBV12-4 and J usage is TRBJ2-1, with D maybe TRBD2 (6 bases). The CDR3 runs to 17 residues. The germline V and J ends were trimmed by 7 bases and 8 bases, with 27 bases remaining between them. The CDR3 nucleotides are TGTGCCAGCAAAAGTTGGGACTCCACGGCCGAACTCCATGAGCAGTTCTTC. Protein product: CASKSWDSTAELHEQFF.

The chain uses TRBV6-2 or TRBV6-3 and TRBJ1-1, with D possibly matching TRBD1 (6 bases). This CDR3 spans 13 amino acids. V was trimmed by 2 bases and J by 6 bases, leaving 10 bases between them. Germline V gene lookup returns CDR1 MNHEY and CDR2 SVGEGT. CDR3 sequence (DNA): TGTGCCAGCAGTTACATGGGGGCCGCTGAAGCTTTCTTT. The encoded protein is CASSYMGAAEAFF.

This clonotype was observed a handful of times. As DNA, the CDR3 is TGTGCCAGTACCACTTCGGGACGGAGACCTCTCCACGAGCAGTACTTC. Residues: CASTTSGRRPLHEQYF. The chain carries TRBV27 and TRBJ2-7, with D perhaps TRBD1 or TRBD2 (5 bases each). Per the germline V gene, CDR1 is MNHEY and CDR2 is SMNVEV (reference sequence). The length of the CDR3 is 16 residues. The V end was cut by 9 bases, the J end by 5 bases, with 26 bases between.

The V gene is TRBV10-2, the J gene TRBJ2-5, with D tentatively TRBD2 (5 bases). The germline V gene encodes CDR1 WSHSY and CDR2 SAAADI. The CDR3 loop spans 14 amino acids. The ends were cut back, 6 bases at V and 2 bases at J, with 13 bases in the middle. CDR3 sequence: CASSLSRTQETQYF. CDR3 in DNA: TGCGCCAGCAGCCTCAGCAGGACTCAAGAGACCCAGTACTTC.

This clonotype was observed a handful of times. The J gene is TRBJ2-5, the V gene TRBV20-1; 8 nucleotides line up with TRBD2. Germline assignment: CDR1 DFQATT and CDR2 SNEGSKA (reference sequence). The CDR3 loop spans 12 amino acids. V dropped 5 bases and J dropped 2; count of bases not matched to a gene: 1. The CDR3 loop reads CSARGGQETQYF. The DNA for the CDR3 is TGCAGTGCTCGCGGGGGGCAAGAGACCCAGTACTTC.

The CDR3 loop reads CASSPAGTLLGNTIYF. The CDR3 DNA follows: TGTGCCAGCAGCCCCGCCGGGACGCTATTAGGAAACACCATATATTTT. The V call is TRBV7-8, the J call TRBJ1-3; a possible D gene is TRBD1 (5 bases). This CDR3 is built from 16 residues. With 5 bases removed from V and 4 bases from J, the gap between germline ends came to 18 bases. CDR1 is SGHVS and CDR2 is FQNEAQ in the germline V gene.

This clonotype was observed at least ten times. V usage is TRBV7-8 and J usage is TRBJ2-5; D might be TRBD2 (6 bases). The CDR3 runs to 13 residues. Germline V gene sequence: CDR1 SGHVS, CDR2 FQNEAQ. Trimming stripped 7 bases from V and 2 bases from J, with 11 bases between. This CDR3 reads CASTWGDQETQYF. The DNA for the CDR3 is TGTGCCAGCACCTGGGGGGATCAAGAGACCCAGTACTTC. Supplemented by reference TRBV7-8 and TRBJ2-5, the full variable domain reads GAGVSQSPRYKVAKRGQDVALRCDPISGHVSLFWYQQALGQGPEFLTYFQNEAQLDKSGLPSDRFFAERPEGSVSTLKIQRTQQEDSAVYLCASTWGDQETQYFGPGTRLLVL.

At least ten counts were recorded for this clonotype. The CDR3: CASRSLAGGPSDTQYF. CDR3 sequence (DNA): TGTGCCAGCAGATCACTAGCGGGAGGGCCCTCAGATACGCAGTATTTT. V is TRBV7-2 and J is TRBJ2-3; 13 positions agree with TRBD2. Germline trimming cut 6 bases from V and 4 bases from J; bases unmatched to any gene: 7. Germline V gene sequence: CDR1 SGHTA, CDR2 FQGNSA. CDR3 size: 16 residues.

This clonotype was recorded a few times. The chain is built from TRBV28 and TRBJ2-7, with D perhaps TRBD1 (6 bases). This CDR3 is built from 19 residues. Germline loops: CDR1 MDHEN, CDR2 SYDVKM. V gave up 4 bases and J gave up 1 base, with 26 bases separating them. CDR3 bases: TGTGCCAGCAGTTCCCCCCTGACCCCGACAGGCTTTATTTCCTACGAGCAGTACTTC. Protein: CASSSPLTPTGFISYEQYF.